These T cell receptor beta chains were read from a single sample in a study of PD-1 blockade in mismatch repair-deficient tumors. Clones were sequenced by immunoSEQ multiplex PCR, and TCRdb holds only the in-frame ones, with some missing. The repertoire has 30,000 to 35,000 clones, over 80% of them found once; the top ten carry approximately 3.6%. Sequenced material: PBMCs, taken roughly 6 weeks after starting pembrolizumab. The receptors shown here come from an adult with mismatch repair-deficient cancer. Each CDR3 is given without its conserved first and last residue.

>TRBV7-2|TRBJ1-5
ASSLAAGRINQPQH
>TRBV6-6|TRBJ2-1
ASSSTYNEQF
>TRBV5-6|TRBJ2-3
ASSAQTGTGGRTQY
>TRBV9|TRBJ2-7
ASSVELGASYEQY
>TRBV5-1|TRBJ2-1
ASSLVSPSYNEQF
>TRBV7-3|TRBJ2-1
ASQDWRGDEQF
>TRBV19|TRBJ2-1
ASSRLNQQF
>TRBV9|TRBJ2-3
ASSVVSGSGTATQY
>TRBV28|TRBJ2-7
ASSFSLRTSGRYEQY
>TRBV19|TRBJ1-2
ASSMRGYLEGYT
>TRBV7-9|TRBJ1-4
ASSLSGTDEKLF
>TRBV30|TRBJ2-3
AWSVTGGIADTQY
>TRBV2|TRBJ2-2
ASSSSGMNTGELF
>TRBV28|TRBJ1-1
ATWRDTEAF
>TRBV5-6|TRBJ1-2
ASSLSGTNYGYT
>TRBV28|TRBJ1-2
ASRPRQDLYGYT
>TRBV30|TRBJ1-4
AWSVGTGDEKLF
>TRBV27|TRBJ2-1
ASSFAGAHTVEQF
>TRBV28|TRBJ2-1
ASSPPVLTQF
>TRBV5-5|TRBJ1-5
ASSPRGSSNQPQH
>TRBV7-9|TRBJ2-2
ASSLDSQRATNTGELF
>TRBV2|TRBJ2-1
ASRGRGRGSYNEQF
>TRBV5-4|TRBJ1-2
ASSSTNYGYT
>TRBV28|TRBJ1-5
ASSPRGAGNQPQH
>TRBV28|TRBJ2-3
ASSLAGVGTDTQY
>TRBV28|TRBJ2-2
ASSPGLAGTGELF
>TRBV11-2|TRBJ2-5
ASSFGTEETQY
>TRBV7-6|TRBJ2-7
ASSLGGGLDAYEQY
>TRBV19|TRBJ1-5
ASSHEDRVSQPQH
>TRBV15|TRBJ2-1
ATSTRGSVYNEQF
>TRBV29-1|TRBJ2-1
SVTQGAGYNEQF
>TRBV2|TRBJ1-1
ASSEGQVFTEAF